Here is one T cell receptor (beta chain) with its context. V gave up 6 bases and J gave up 2 bases; unmatched junction bases: 6. The CDR3 length is 14 residues. Germline V gene sequence: CDR1 ENHRY, CDR2 SYGVKD. Here immunoSEQ multiplex PCR was the method, and the copy in TCRdb shows in-frame clones only, minus some. Here the sample spans about 80,000 clones, roughly 80% being singletons. The data were taken from a study of neoadjuvant anti-PD-1 for oral cavity cancer. As for the study in general: Patients without progression got a fourth dose around day 43.

The TCR comes from a person aged 40 to 85 with oral cavity squamous cell carcinoma. Material: PBMCs, obtained before nivolumab (anti-PD-1) treatment. The V and J genes are TRBV10-3 and TRBJ1-2; 7 bases are shared with TRBD1. The CDR3 DNA reads TGTGCCATCAGCGCAGGACAGGCAAACTATGGCTACACCTTC. Residues: CAISAGQANYGYTF.